This is a list of T cell receptor beta chains from one sample in a study of T cell repertoires in cytomegalovirus infection. Each CDR3 protein is one row after TCRdb ran MiXCR on the reads. The profile covers some 700,000 distinct CDR3 sequences, with approximately 34% appearing a single time and 2.5% to 3.5% taken by the ten largest. The sequenced sample consisted of PBMCs. These receptors were taken from a human donor in good health (CMV status not recorded). Some clones in this sample may be carry-over from other donors' samples. Each CDR3 is given with its conserved first and last residue. The order of the fields is V gene, CDR3 protein.

v_gene: TRBV7-6; CDR3aa: CASSSIAGGGYEQYF
v_gene: TRBV5-4; CDR3aa: CASSPTSGGYYNEQFF
v_gene: TRBV29-1; CDR3aa: CSVDTNQETQYF
v_gene: TRBV6-2/TRBV6-3; CDR3aa: CASSKGQSSYNEQFF
v_gene: TRBV7-2; CDR3aa: CASSFGLAGGLGEQFF
v_gene: TRBV6-8; CDR3aa: CASSYSTLQETQYF
v_gene: TRBV7-9; CDR3aa: CASRSGQGNTEAFF
v_gene: TRBV10-2; CDR3aa: CASSGVYEAFF
v_gene: TRBV19; CDR3aa: CARLSIGGEWGEQFF
v_gene: TRBV20-1; CDR3aa: CSAPPGNEQFF
v_gene: TRBV2; CDR3aa: CASSPSWGALAYEQYF
v_gene: TRBV5-4; CDR3aa: CASSLDGGRDYNEQFF
v_gene: TRBV5-1; CDR3aa: CASSFPSHEQYF
v_gene: TRBV28; CDR3aa: CASSLSGNYGYTF
v_gene: TRBV18; CDR3aa: CASSGEEDRNTEAFF
v_gene: TRBV27; CDR3aa: CASSLSLPSPLHF
v_gene: TRBV6-1; CDR3aa: CASSRQGGTEAFF
v_gene: TRBV5-4; CDR3aa: CASSVTGADTQYF
v_gene: TRBV25-1; CDR3aa: CASSEGGNQPQHF
v_gene: TRBV24-1; CDR3aa: CATSGASGKQVDTQYF
v_gene: TRBV5-4; CDR3aa: CASSLEQGGHNEQFF
v_gene: TRBV28; CDR3aa: CASSPIPTFEAFF
v_gene: TRBV6-5; CDR3aa: CASSYSGGGRYTQYF
v_gene: TRBV7-8; CDR3aa: CAISGGPQKNTEAFF
v_gene: TRBV19; CDR3aa: CAISIAGGLGTEAFF
v_gene: TRBV5-1; CDR3aa: CASSWTSGRAGLNEQFF
v_gene: TRBV28; CDR3aa: CASSSLVGETQYF
v_gene: TRBV5-6; CDR3aa: CASSSSGGVNEQFF
v_gene: TRBV20-1; CDR3aa: CSAADRENDSNQPQHF
v_gene: TRBV6-5; CDR3aa: CASSYSPGPQETQYF
v_gene: TRBV29-1; CDR3aa: CSVDQNYGYTF
v_gene: TRBV20-1; CDR3aa: CSASRPRDSTDTQYF
v_gene: TRBV7-6; CDR3aa: CASSSPHLSYEQYF
v_gene: TRBV6-2/TRBV6-3; CDR3aa: CASSSSGMSYEQYF
v_gene: TRBV7-8; CDR3aa: CASSHGTGQETQYF
v_gene: TRBV7-2; CDR3aa: CASSPQRLGNTEAFF
v_gene: TRBV28; CDR3aa: CASRPQGSETQYF
v_gene: TRBV7-9; CDR3aa: CASSAGRVSYNSPLHF
v_gene: TRBV30; CDR3aa: CAWSVRGSTEAFF
v_gene: TRBV7-9; CDR3aa: CASRLIQETQYF
v_gene: TRBV4-1; CDR3aa: CASSQESGLMHTQYF
v_gene: TRBV27; CDR3aa: CASSPGGGYSNQPQHF
v_gene: TRBV28; CDR3aa: CASSLQKLSYEQYF
v_gene: TRBV15; CDR3aa: CATSTLARQNTEAFF
v_gene: TRBV27; CDR3aa: CASSLLKTPGEQFF
v_gene: TRBV7-9; CDR3aa: CASRPSDTRDNEQFF
v_gene: TRBV7-4; CDR3aa: CASSLLLAGGENEQFF
v_gene: TRBV6-9; CDR3aa: CASSYFRTGTGANVLTF
v_gene: TRBV7-9; CDR3aa: CAQGTRNTGELFF